The rows below give T cell receptor beta chains drawn from one sample of a study of vaccination and CD4 T cells after COVID-19. These receptors lack a known antigen. TCRdb analysed the PCR reads with MiXCR anew, one entry per CDR3 protein. The sample shows approximately 15,000 distinct CDR3 sequences, under 80% of them seen only once. Specimen: CD4+ T cells from blood, cultured in vitro. Receptors originate from a human donor who had recovered from COVID-19. The CDR3 runs from the conserved cysteine through the conserved F or W. The order of the fields is CDR3 length, V gene, clone size, J gene, D gene, CDR3 protein, CDR3 DNA. The D gene is left open where the match is weak. The listing skips clone size in some rows; elsewhere it reads once, few, many or a size class.

>15|TRBV15|NA|TRBJ1-3|NA
CATSRDPGPGNTIYF
TGTGCCACCAGCAGAGATCCGGGTCCTGGAAACACCATATATTTT
>16|TRBV27|NA|TRBJ2-2|NA
CASSLMADFNTGELFF
TGTGCCAGCAGTTTAATGGCAGACTTCAACACCGGGGAGCTGTTTTTT
>14|TRBV20-1|NA|TRBJ2-7|TRBD2
CSGTDGRGRREQYF
TGCAGTGGTACGGACGGTCGCGGGAGGCGCGAGCAGTACTTC
>12|TRBV20-1|NA|TRBJ2-3|NA
CSARTRADTQYF
TGCAGTGCTAGAACCCGGGCGGATACGCAGTATTTT
>14|TRBV6-5|NA|TRBJ2-7|TRBD1
CASSSGTEAYEQYF
TGTGCCAGCAGTTCCGGGACAGAGGCCTACGAGCAGTACTTC
>12|TRBV19|NA|TRBJ1-1|NA
CASSIKVSEAFF
TGTGCCAGTAGTATTAAGGTCTCAGAAGCTTTCTTT
>13|TRBV28|once|TRBJ2-2|NA
CASRDREIGELFF
TGTGCCAGCAGAGATCGGGAAATCGGGGAGCTGTTTTTT
>14|TRBV10-3|few|TRBJ1-2|NA
CAIRGPGADYGYTF
TGTGCCATCAGAGGCCCGGGAGCGGACTATGGCTACACCTTC
>12|TRBV24-1|NA|TRBJ2-1|NA
CATSDFYNEQFF
TGTGCCACCAGTGATTTCTACAATGAGCAGTTCTTC
>14|TRBV30|NA|TRBJ1-5|NA
CAWSDRSLNQPQHF
TGTGCCTGGAGTGATCGGTCTCTGAATCAGCCCCAGCATTTT
>15|TRBV2|NA|TRBJ1-5|TRBD1
CASLLDRGSNQPQHF
TGTGCCAGCCTACTCGACAGGGGTAGCAATCAGCCCCAGCATTTT
>17|TRBV4-2|few|TRBJ1-5|NA
CASSQAAGDYSNQPQHF
TGTGCCAGCAGCCAAGCGGCAGGAGACTATAGCAATCAGCCCCAGCATTTT
>16|TRBV12-3/TRBV12-4|NA|TRBJ1-5|TRBD1
CASSSLTGGGNQPQHF
TGTGCCAGCAGTTCCCTCACAGGGGGAGGCAATCAGCCCCAGCATTTT
>13|TRBV7-2|NA|TRBJ2-3|NA
CASSRPSTDTQYF
TGTGCCAGCAGCCGACCCTCCACAGATACGCAGTATTTT
>16|TRBV7-9|NA|TRBJ2-3|TRBD2
CASSLSELAGSDTQYF
TGTGCCAGCAGCTTATCTGAACTAGCGGGATCAGATACGCAGTATTTT
>14|TRBV7-9|few|TRBJ2-3|NA
CATSLSGPTDTQYF
TGTGCCACTTCATTGTCCGGACCCACAGATACGCAGTATTTT
>17|TRBV24-1|NA|TRBJ1-5|NA
CATSDLWGRYSNQPQHF
TGTGCCACCAGTGATTTATGGGGGCGGTATAGCAATCAGCCCCAGCATTTT
>15|TRBV11-2|NA|TRBJ1-1|TRBD1
CASSWGTGLNTEAFF
TGTGCCAGCAGCTGGGGGACAGGGTTGAACACTGAAGCTTTCTTT
>12|TRBV27|NA|TRBJ1-6|NA
CASGKNNSPLHF
TGTGCCAGCGGGAAGAATAATTCACCCCTCCACTTT
>13|TRBV29-1|NA|TRBJ1-2|NA
CSARIFSNYGYTF
TGCAGCGCTCGAATCTTCTCCAACTATGGCTACACCTTC
>13|TRBV21-1|NA|TRBJ2-7|NA
CASSKRDYYEQYF
TGTGCCAGCAGCAAACGGGACTACTACGAGCAGTACTTC
>20|TRBV11-2|NA|TRBJ1-6|TRBD1
CASSLGGRDRPGRANSPLHF
TGTGCCAGCAGCTTAGGGGGCCGGGACAGGCCAGGGAGAGCTAATTCACCCCTCCACTTT
>15|TRBV20-1|NA|TRBJ2-1|NA
CSAPTSGDPYNEQFF
TGCAGTGCTCCCACAAGCGGCGACCCCTACAATGAGCAGTTCTTC
>14|TRBV5-1|once|TRBJ1-2|NA
CASSFQGFSYGYTF
TGCGCCAGCAGCTTTCAGGGCTTCTCCTATGGCTACACCTTC
>15|TRBV7-9|NA|TRBJ1-2|TRBD1
CASSRRGTGDDGYTF
TGTGCCAGCAGTCGCCGAGGGACAGGGGATGACGGCTACACCTTC
>13|TRBV29-1|NA|TRBJ1-1|NA
CSSRQLPNIEAFF
TGCAGCTCCCGACAGCTACCGAACATTGAAGCTTTCTTT
>13|TRBV6-5|NA|TRBJ1-2|NA
CASSYRGEYSYTF
TGTGCCAGCAGTTACCGAGGGGAGTACAGCTACACCTTC
>14|TRBV11-2|NA|TRBJ2-7|TRBD2
CASSLGGGFYEQYF
TGTGCCAGCAGCTTGGGGGGAGGGTTTTACGAGCAGTACTTC
>14|TRBV20-1|NA|TRBJ1-6|NA
CSARLGPMSSPLHF
TGCAGTGCTAGACTTGGACCCATGAGTTCACCCCTCCACTTT
>16|TRBV28|few|TRBJ1-5|NA
CASSFSGFVDNQPQHF
TGTGCCAGCAGTTTTTCAGGGTTTGTGGACAATCAGCCCCAGCATTTT
>15|TRBV7-2|NA|TRBJ2-2|TRBD1
CASSPQGAGTGELFF
TGTGCCAGCAGCCCTCAGGGGGCTGGTACCGGGGAGCTGTTTTTT
>14|TRBV2|once|TRBJ2-2|NA
CASSEGANTGELFF
TGTGCCAGCAGTGAAGGGGCGAACACCGGGGAGCTGTTTTTT
>15|TRBV10-3|few|TRBJ2-7|TRBD1
CAISEPGTGSYEQYF
TGTGCCATCAGTGAGCCCGGGACAGGGTCCTACGAGCAGTACTTC
>15|TRBV27|NA|TRBJ1-4|NA
CASSVAGGENEKLFF
TGTGCCAGCAGTGTGGCTGGGGGCGAAAATGAAAAACTGTTTTTT
>15|TRBV28|NA|TRBJ2-5|TRBD2
CASSFREGHGETQYF
TGTGCCAGCAGTTTTCGGGAGGGCCATGGGGAGACCCAGTACTTC
>12|TRBV20-1|NA|TRBJ2-3|NA
CSADPAGYTQYF
TGCAGTGCTGACCCGGCCGGGTATACGCAGTATTTT
>13|TRBV20-1|NA|TRBJ2-5|NA
CSASRALEGTQYF
TGCAGTGCTAGCCGCGCCCTTGAGGGGACCCAGTACTTC